The next 29 T cell receptor beta chains were all read from a single sample in a study of cytomegalovirus exposure and HLA in healthy donors. The PCR was carried out with 60 Vbeta primers and 13 Jbeta primers. Assay: immunoSEQ multiplex PCR; the TCRdb copy retains only in-frame clones and omits some. The table has 150,000 to 200,000 clones, under 85% seen once; the top ten hold under 2.5%. The sample consisted of PBMCs. The source is a human donor in good health.

The table lists this clone with a count of one. The chain links TRBV11-1 to TRBJ1-1, with D possibly matching TRBD1 (5 bases). Trimming pared 1 base from V and 0 bases from J, leaving 6 bases between. The germline CDR1 and CDR2 sequences are SGHAT and FQDESV (reference sequence). The CDR3 covers 14 residues. CDR3 protein: CASSLGTLNTEAFF. CDR3 nucleotides: TGTGCCAGCAGCTTAGGGACATTGAACACTGAAGCTTTCTTT.

The rearrangement uses TRBV15 and TRBJ2-6; possibly TRBD2 for D (5 bases). V lost 3 bases to trimming and J lost 0 bases, with 12 bases between them. The CDR3 totals 17 residues. Per the germline V gene, CDR1 is LNHNV and CDR2 is YYDKDF (reference sequence). The CDR3 DNA reads as TGTGCCACCAGCAGGGAAGCCCGGGGCTCTGGGGCCAACGTCCTGACTTTC. Protein product: CATSREARGSGANVLTF.

J is TRBJ1-1 and V is TRBV13, with D hard to call. The germline V gene has CDR1 PRHDT and CDR2 FYEKMQ (reference sequence). The CDR3 has 15 residues. V lost 6 bases, J lost 0 bases, and 14 bases lay in between. The CDR3 DNA is TGTGCCAGCAGTTCTCCAGACATAGTGAACACTGAAGCTTTCTTT. This gives the protein CASSSPDIVNTEAFF.

CDR3 protein: CASSRASGGAGYNEQFF. The CDR3 DNA reads as TGTGCCAGCAGCCGGGCTAGCGGGGGGGCGGGCTACAATGAGCAGTTCTTC. V gene TRBV9 combines with J gene TRBJ2-1; 12 bases fit TRBD2. V shed 4 bases and J 3 bases; nucleotides not matched to a gene: 8. The germline V gene encodes CDR1 SGDLS and CDR2 YYNGEE. There are 17 residues in the CDR3.

This clone was counted only a few times. The chain is built from TRBV19 and TRBJ1-1; possible D gene TRBD1, 5 bases. Germline values: CDR1 LNHDA, CDR2 SQIVND (reference sequence). The CDR3 extends over 14 amino acids. Trimming took off 3 bases at V and 1 base at J, with 9 bases between the two ends. The CDR3 protein is CASSMGRRNTEAFF. The CDR3, as DNA: TGTGCCAGTAGTATGGGGCGCAGGAACACTGAAGCTTTCTTT. Complete variable domain (other parts from reference TRBV19 and TRBJ1-1): DGGITQSPKYLFRKEGQNVTLSCEQNLNHDAMYWYRQDPGQGLRLIYYSQIVNDFQKGDIAEGYSVSREKKESFPLTVTSAQKNPTAFYLCASSMGRRNTEAFFGQGTRLTVV.

The rearrangement uses TRBV5-1 and TRBJ2-5, with 12 nucleotides matching TRBD2. Unmatched junction bases numbered 9, after V lost 1 base and J lost 5 bases. Germline loops: CDR1 SGHRS, CDR2 YFSETQ. This CDR3 has 17 residues. CDR3 protein: CASSLRLAGGPEETQYF. In DNA, the CDR3 is TGCGCCAGCAGCTTGCGTCTAGCGGGGGGGCCAGAGGAGACCCAGTACTTC.

A word on this clone: Other DNA sequences of this sample code for an identical CDR3. The chain links TRBV27 to TRBJ1-1; the D is unclear. V lost 4 bases, J lost 3 bases, and 3 bases lay in between. CDR1 and CDR2 from the germline V gene are MNHEY and SMNVEV (reference sequence). The CDR3 length is 11 residues. The CDR3 loop is CASSSYTEAFF. In DNA form, the CDR3 reads TGTGCCAGCAGTTCTTACACTGAAGCTTTCTTT.

This clone was recorded only once. V gene TRBV7-8 combines with J gene TRBJ2-7; no firm D call. Germline-derived CDR1 and CDR2 are SGHVS and FQNEAQ. The CDR3 totals 13 residues. V shed 1 base and J shed 3 bases, with 7 bases lying between them. CDR3 protein: CASSLVNGYEQYF. The CDR3 bases are TGTGCCAGCAGCTTAGTAAACGGCTACGAGCAGTACTTC.

This chain uses TRBV15 with TRBJ1-1; a weak D match, TRBD1 (5 bases). The germline gives CDR1 LNHNV, CDR2 YYDKDF (reference sequence). V lost 5 bases, J lost 1 base, and 11 bases lay in between. CDR3 size: 14 residues. DNA of the CDR3: TGTGCCACCAGCCAGGGATCGGAGAACACTGAAGCTTTCTTT. It specifies CATSQGSENTEAFF.

This sequence joins TRBV30 and TRBJ1-3, with a weak D call TRBD1 (5 bases). V was pared by 0 bases and J by 3 bases, with 9 bases between. Germline assignment: CDR1 GTSNPN and CDR2 SVGIG (reference sequence). This CDR3 is built from 14 residues. In nucleotides, the CDR3 is TGTGCCTGGAGTGTTGGCAGGGATGGAAACACCATATATTTT. Translated: CAWSVGRDGNTIYF.

This clone was seen a single time. The conserved final phenylalanine or tryptophan is absent from the CDR3, which likely points to a read error. The DNA of the CDR3 is TGTGCCAGTAGCAGGGACAGGGGCGTTCAGCCCCAGCATCTT. This codes for CASSRDRGVQPQHL. The V and J genes are TRBV19 and TRBJ1-5; 10 bases fit TRBD1. There are 14 residues in the CDR3. The ends lost 6 bases at V and 6 bases at J; junction bases unmatched: 5. The V gene's germline CDR1 is LNHDA and CDR2 SQIVND (reference sequence).

This clone was seen a handful of times. The chain employs TRBV6-1 and TRBJ1-2; D is perhaps TRBD1 (6 bases). The CDR3 has 16 amino acids. Germline V CDR1 and CDR2: MNHNS, SASEGT. The ends were cut back, 0 bases at V and 5 bases at J, with 16 bases in the middle. The CDR3 nucleotides read TGTGCCAGCAGTGAAGCGGCGGGGGGCGCAGGGTATGGCTACACCTTC. It encodes CASSEAAGGAGYGYTF.

The chain joins TRBV7-8 to TRBJ1-1; no definite D call. Trimming removed 5 bases from V and 4 bases from J, with 8 bases in between. CDR1 is SGHVS and CDR2 is FQNEAQ in the germline V gene. The CDR3 loop spans 12 amino acids. Here the CDR3 reads CASSRLATEAFF. Written as DNA, the CDR3 is TGTGCCAGCAGCCGGCTAGCCACTGAAGCTTTCTTT.

This rearrangement joins TRBV5-1 to TRBJ2-5, with D possibly being TRBD1 (5 bases). The last part of the DNA fits TRBJ2-7 better; the J call may be wrong. Germline CDR1 SGHRS, CDR2 YFSETQ. The CDR3 has 16 residues. CDR3 nucleotides: TGCGCCAGCAGCTTGATCCCGGACCAAGGGGTAGTCGAGCAGTACTTC. Protein product: CASSLIPDQGVVEQYF.

J is TRBJ1-1 and V is TRBV4-3; TRBD1 matches at 11 bases. Germline loops: CDR1 LGHNA, CDR2 YSLEER. Unmatched junction bases numbered 16, after V lost 4 bases and J lost 6 bases. This CDR3 is built from 18 residues. CDR3 in amino acids: CASSLHSGGTGGFAEAFF. The CDR3 DNA reads TGCGCCAGCAGCCTTCATAGCGGGGGGACAGGGGGTTTTGCTGAAGCTTTCTTT.

The gene calls are TRBV5-1 and TRBJ1-1, with 7 bases identical to TRBD1. CDR3 size: 15 residues. Per germline, CDR1 SGHRS and CDR2 YFSETQ. The junction had 6 bases not matched to a gene; V was cut back by 3 bases and J by 1 base. The CDR3 DNA reads TGCGCCAGCAGCTCCGGGGCAGGGGGGAACACTGAAGCTTTCTTT. Translation: CASSSGAGGNTEAFF.

This chain connects TRBV7-9 to TRBJ2-2; 11 nucleotides align to TRBD2. V lost 5 bases, J lost 7 bases, and 15 bases stayed unmatched. The CDR3 contains 18 residues. CDR1 and CDR2 (germline): SEHNR, FQNEAQ (reference sequence). The CDR3 sequence: CASSHPRGLAVDNGELFF. The CDR3 coding sequence is TGTGCCAGCAGCCACCCGCGGGGACTAGCGGTAGACAACGGGGAGCTGTTTTTT.

The chain combines TRBV2 with TRBJ2-7, with D perhaps TRBD1 (6 bases). Germline V gene sequence: CDR1 SNHLY, CDR2 FYNNEI. This CDR3 comprises 11 residues. The V end lost 6 bases, the J end lost 5 bases, and 8 bases lay between the germline ends. Here the CDR3 reads CASSRGHEQYF. CDR3 bases: TGTGCCAGCAGCAGGGGTCACGAGCAGTACTTC.

This sequence joins TRBV6-4 and TRBJ2-3, with D possibly being TRBD2 (6 bases). This CDR3 has 14 residues. The germline V gene has CDR1 MRHNA and CDR2 SNTAGT. The ends were cut back, 4 bases at V and 1 base at J, with 9 bases in the middle. The CDR3 is CASSVGGGTDTQYF. CDR3 coding DNA: TGTGCCAGCAGTGTCGGCGGGGGCACAGATACGCAGTATTTT.

The CDR3 coding sequence is TGTGCCAGCAGCCCCACTAGCGGGGGGTTGGGTAATGAGCAGTTCTTC. It yields the protein CASSPTSGGLGNEQFF. This rearrangement joins TRBV5-4 to TRBJ2-1, with 12 bases lining up with TRBD2. Germline V gene lookup returns CDR1 SGHNT and CDR2 YYREEE (reference sequence). CDR3 size: 16 residues. V trimming: 4 bases; J trimming: 7 bases; junction bases outside the gene matches: 9.

This clone was observed a single time. The chain employs TRBV7-9 and TRBJ1-1; TRBD1 might be the D (5 bases). Germline-derived CDR1 and CDR2 are SEHNR and FQNEAQ (reference sequence). The length of the CDR3 is 13 residues. V was shortened by 3 bases and J by 5 bases, with 10 bases between the two germline ends. The CDR3 loop reads CASSLDRGTEAFF. CDR3 sequence (DNA): TGTGCCAGCAGCTTGGATCGGGGGACTGAAGCTTTCTTT.

The chain links TRBV18 to TRBJ2-1; 10 bases line up with TRBD2. This CDR3 comprises 14 residues. Germline V gives CDR1 KGHSH, CDR2 LQKENI. V trimming: 3 bases; J trimming: 7 bases; junction bases outside the gene matches: 3. The CDR3: CASSPGLATNEQFF. DNA for the CDR3: TGTGCCAGCTCACCGGGACTAGCGACAAATGAGCAGTTCTTC.

The chain combines TRBV5-6 with TRBJ2-5; TRBD1 aligns across 7 bases. The J call could be wrong; TRBJ2-7 is a better fit for the DNA end. Germline V CDR1 and CDR2: SGHDT, YYEEEE. The CDR3 is 16 amino acids. The CDR3 is CASSRPGTDPPYEQYF. CDR3 nucleotide sequence: TGTGCCAGCAGCCGCCCAGGGACAGATCCTCCCTACGAGCAGTACTTC.

The gene calls are TRBV19 and TRBJ1-4; D may be TRBD1 (6 bases). Germline CDR1 reads LNHDA; CDR2 reads SQIVND (reference sequence). The CDR3 loop spans 13 amino acids. Trimming shortened V by 10 bases and J by 7 bases, and 16 bases separated the two germline ends. The CDR3 DNA sequence: TGTGCCACCGCGGACAGAAGGGGTGAAAAACTGTTTTTT. Protein sequence: CATADRRGEKLFF. The full variable domain, rest sourced from reference TRBV19 and TRBJ1-4, is DGGITQSPKYLFRKEGQNVTLSCEQNLNHDAMYWYRQDPGQGLRLIYYSQIVNDFQKGDIAEGYSVSREKKESFPLTVTSAQKNPTAFYLCATADRRGEKLFFGSGTQLSVL.

In its sample, this clone was seen once. The chain joins TRBV10-3 to TRBJ2-7; 11 bases line up with TRBD2. The CDR3 has 15 residues. The germline V gene encodes CDR1 ENHRY and CDR2 SYGVKD. V was pared by 6 bases and J by 6 bases, with 10 bases of the junction left unmatched. The CDR3: CAIRPPGTSGLEQYF. The CDR3 DNA reads as TGTGCCATCAGGCCCCCCGGGACTAGCGGTCTCGAGCAGTACTTC.

The genes are TRBV23-1 and TRBJ1-4; D not resolved. TRBV23-1 is labeled an ORF, and its function is uncertain. V lost 2 bases and J 8 bases, leaving 12 bases between the germline ends. The CDR3 spans 14 residues. For the CDR3, the DNA is TGCGCCAGCAGTCAAGGAGGGTGGCGCGAAAAACTGTTTTTT. Translating gives CASSQGGWREKLFF.

V usage is TRBV5-6 and J usage is TRBJ1-2; D perhaps matches TRBD1 (5 bases). Germline V gene sequence: CDR1 SGHDT, CDR2 YYEEEE. Trimming shortened V by 0 bases and J by 2 bases, and 8 bases separated the two germline ends. The CDR3 has 14 amino acids. For the CDR3, the DNA is TGTGCCAGCAGCTTGGTAACAGGAAACTATGGCTACACCTTC. The encoded protein is CASSLVTGNYGYTF.

This chain uses TRBV27 with TRBJ2-7; 8 nucleotides line up with TRBD1. The CDR3 is 16 amino acids. After removal of 5 bases from V and 4 bases from J, the junction contained 13 bases not matched to a gene. From germline, CDR1 is MNHEY and CDR2 SMNVEV (reference sequence). This CDR3 reads CASSLERGRGPYEQYF. Here the CDR3 DNA reads TGTGCCAGCAGTCTTGAGAGGGGCAGGGGGCCTTACGAGCAGTACTTC.

This chain joins TRBV5-1 and TRBJ1-3; 8 bases are a match to TRBD1. Trimming removed 4 bases from V and 4 bases from J; junction bases left unmatched: 10. This CDR3 has 16 amino acids. In germline, CDR1 is SGHRS, CDR2 YFSETQ. The CDR3 DNA sequence: TGCGCCAGCAGCAGAAACCTCGGACAGGGAGGAAACACCATATATTTT. This encodes CASSRNLGQGGNTIYF.